This T cell receptor beta chain was captured by sequencing in a study of blood T cells in healthy people across ages. Background on the study: Template switching retrieved approximately one barcoded beta molecule for each two T cells.

It was around 10 milliliters of peripheral blood that were drawn from each donor. The extraction recovered at least 5.5 micrograms of total RNA per sample. The germline V and J ends were trimmed by 4 bases and 2 bases, with 11 bases remaining between them. The length of the CDR3 is 14 residues. The germline V gene encodes CDR1 LNHNV and CDR2 YYDKDF (reference sequence). The second PCR ran about 6 to 12 cycles with a sample-barcoded 5' primer and J-beta primers. A template-switch adaptor containing 12 random nucleotides labeled each cDNA molecule. MiXCR, run by TCRdb on the 5' RACE reads, gives a single entry per CDR3 protein. Of fewer than 1.5 million distinct CDR3 sequences listed, around two fifths are singletons. This clonotype appeared a few times.

The source is a woman younger than 30 in good health. Sequences were obtained from blood. The gene calls are TRBV15 and TRBJ1-2; perhaps TRBD1 as D (6 bases). The DNA of the CDR3 is TGTGCCACCAGCACCCGGACAGAGAACTATGGCTACACCTTC. The encoded protein is CATSTRTENYGYTF. The complete variable domain, with remaining parts taken from reference TRBV15 and TRBJ1-2, reads DAMVIQNPRYQVTQFGKPVTLSCSQTLNHNVMYWYQQKSSQAPKLLFHYYDKDFNNEADTPDNFQSRRPNTSFCFLDIRSPGLGDTAMYLCATSTRTENYGYTFGSGTRLTVV.